Each of the 15 T cell receptor beta chains below was sequenced from the same sample in a study of blood T cell repertoires in COVID-19. Only in-frame clones appear in the TCRdb table, and some are missing; sequencing was by immunoSEQ multiplex PCR. The sample gives almost 350,000 clones, 88% of which show up once; just over 1% is in the top ten. Source material: PBMCs or T cells enriched from blood (not recorded which). The receptors were sampled from a woman aged 30 to 39 who had been exposed to COVID-19.

The sample holds one count of this clone. V gene TRBV6-2 or TRBV6-3 combines with J gene TRBJ2-5; TRBD1 matches at 9 bases. The trim removed 4 bases at V and 0 bases at J, leaving 3 bases unmatched. Germline loops: CDR1 MNHEY, CDR2 SVGEGT. This CDR3 region has 15 residues. As DNA, the CDR3 is TGTGCCAGCAGTTCCGACAGGGGGTACCAAGAGACCCAGTACTTC. It codes for CASSSDRGYQETQYF.

This clone was seen just once. The V and J genes are TRBV5-1 and TRBJ1-2; D possibly corresponds to TRBD1 (5 bases). CDR3 length: 16 amino acids. Germline loops: CDR1 SGHRS, CDR2 YFSETQ. Trimming removed 0 bases from V and 2 bases from J, with 14 bases in between. The CDR3 protein is CASSLVDGQVNYGYTF. CDR3 DNA: TGCGCCAGCAGCTTGGTAGACGGACAAGTAAACTATGGCTACACCTTC.

The CDR3: CASQAGVRELFF. As DNA, the CDR3 is TGTGCCAGTCAAGCGGGAGTAAGGGAGCTGTTTTTT. The chain carries TRBV3-1 (or the pseudogene TRBV3-2) and TRBJ2-2; 8 nucleotides align to TRBD2. With V trimmed by 9 bases and J by 9 bases, 6 bases remained unmatched. The CDR3 runs 12 residues. From germline, CDR1 is LGHDT and CDR2 YNNKEL (reference sequence).

The chain joins TRBV28 to TRBJ1-5; 8 nucleotides agree with TRBD1. Trimming removed 7 bases from V and 7 bases from J; junction bases left unmatched: 9. Germline V lookup: CDR1 MDHEN, CDR2 SYDVKM. This CDR3 is 14 amino acids long. The CDR3, as DNA: TGTGCCAGCACTCCCCAGGGGGCAGGACAGCCCCAGCATTTT. Its translation: CASTPQGAGQPQHF.

This rearrangement joins TRBV28 to TRBJ1-4; no clear D gene. The V gene lost 1 base and the J gene lost 8 bases, with 5 bases spanning the gap. CDR3 length: 12 residues. The germline V gene has CDR1 MDHEN and CDR2 SYDVKM. CDR3 sequence (DNA): TGTGCCAGCAGTTTATTCGGGGAAAAACTGTTTTTT. It encodes CASSLFGEKLFF.

The J gene is TRBJ1-1, the V gene TRBV21-1. TRBV21-1 constitutes a pseudogene. The CDR3 consists of 15 residues. CDR3 sequence reads: CASSNTRGEVGEAFF. CDR3 coding DNA: TGTGCCAGCAGCAATACACGGGGGGAAGTTGGTGAAGCTTTCTTT.

CDR3 nucleotides: TGTGCCAGCAACCCTCAGGGGTTTATGAACACTGAAGCTTTCTTT. Its protein product is CASNPQGFMNTEAFF. The chain has TRBV11-2 and TRBJ1-1; tentatively, D is TRBD1 (6 bases). This CDR3 region has 15 residues. Germline V gene lookup returns CDR1 SGHAT and CDR2 FQNNGV. V was cut by 7 bases and J by 0 bases, with 15 bases left in between.

The CDR3 bases are TGCGCCAGCAGCTTGGTCACAGGGAATAATGAAAAACTGTTTTTT. Translation gives CASSLVTGNNEKLFF. The chain employs TRBV5-1 and TRBJ1-4; D possibly corresponds to TRBD1 (6 bases). CDR1 and CDR2 from the germline V gene are SGHRS and YFSETQ. The V and J ends lost 0 bases and 4 bases respectively, with 10 bases between them. The CDR3 is 15 amino acids.

The chain carries TRBV7-9 and TRBJ2-1, with D possibly matching TRBD1 (5 bases). Per the germline V gene, CDR1 is SEHNR and CDR2 is FQNEAQ (reference sequence). The CDR3 runs to 14 residues. V lost 2 bases to trimming and J lost 0 bases, with 5 bases between them. CDR3 amino acids: CASSLRGSYNEQFF. The CDR3 coding sequence is TGTGCCAGCAGCTTAAGGGGCTCCTACAATGAGCAGTTCTTC.

The gene calls are TRBV10-1 and TRBJ1-1; D remains ambiguous. The germline CDR1 and CDR2 sequences are WNHNN and SYGVQD (reference sequence). This CDR3 has 14 residues. V lost 6 bases to trimming and J lost 0 bases, with 11 bases between them. The CDR3 protein is CASRTDKMNTEAFF. Here the CDR3 DNA reads TGCGCCAGCAGAACAGACAAGATGAACACTGAAGCTTTCTTT.

The rearrangement links TRBV2 to TRBJ2-2, with 11 positions matching TRBD2. V lost 6 bases, J lost 4 bases, and 7 bases stayed unmatched. In germline, CDR1 is SNHLY, CDR2 FYNNEI. The CDR3 is made up of 16 amino acids. CDR3 bases: TGTGCCAGCAGACCACTAGCGGGAGTCGGCACCGGGGAGCTGTTTTTT. Protein product: CASRPLAGVGTGELFF.

The rearrangement uses TRBV7-8 and TRBJ2-3; 7 bases fit TRBD1. Trimming took 0 bases from V and 2 from J; bases not matched to a gene: 5. This CDR3 spans 16 amino acids. Per germline, CDR1 SGHVS and CDR2 FQNEAQ. CDR3 protein: CASSLAETGTTDTQYF. CDR3 in DNA: TGTGCCAGCAGCTTAGCCGAGACAGGGACCACAGATACGCAGTATTTT.

The chain uses TRBV28 and TRBJ1-5; 7 nucleotides line up with TRBD1. CDR1 is MDHEN, CDR2 SYDVKM, per germline. V trimming: 5 bases; J trimming: 2 bases; junction bases outside the gene matches: 6. The length of the CDR3 is 15 residues. DNA of the CDR3: TGTGCCAGCAGTGAGAAGACAGGGCGCAATCAGCCCCAGCATTTT. Amino acid sequence: CASSEKTGRNQPQHF.

V and J are TRBV11-2 and TRBJ1-6, with D possibly being TRBD1 (5 bases). From germline, CDR1 is SGHAT and CDR2 FQNNGV. V dropped 5 bases and J dropped 7 bases, with 15 bases sitting between them. This CDR3 has 15 residues. The CDR3 DNA reads TGTGCCAGCAGCCGAGACCAGGGATCCAATTCACCCCTCCACTTT. Translated: CASSRDQGSNSPLHF.

The genes are TRBV10-3 and TRBJ1-5; D uncertain. Germline CDR1 reads ENHRY; CDR2 reads SYGVKD. V lost 5 bases and J lost 6, with 14 bases in between. This CDR3 has 14 amino acids. The CDR3 protein is CAISPGREGQPQHF. CDR3 DNA sequence: TGTGCCATCAGTCCGGGGAGGGAGGGTCAGCCCCAGCATTTT.